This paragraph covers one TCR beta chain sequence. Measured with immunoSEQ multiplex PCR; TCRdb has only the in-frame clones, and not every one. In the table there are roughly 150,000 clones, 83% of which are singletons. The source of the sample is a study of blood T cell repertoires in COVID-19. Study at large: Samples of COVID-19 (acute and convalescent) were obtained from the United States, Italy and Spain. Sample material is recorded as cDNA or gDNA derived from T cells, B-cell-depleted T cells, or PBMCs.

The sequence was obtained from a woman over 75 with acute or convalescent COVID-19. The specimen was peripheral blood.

The CDR3 here is CASSNTGKDQPQHF. The CDR3 region has the DNA TGTGCCAGTAGTAACACCGGGAAAGATCAGCCCCAGCATTTT. The gene calls are TRBV19 and TRBJ1-5; no definite D call. The CDR3 totals 14 residues. V was cut by 4 bases and J by 5 bases, with 12 bases left in between. Germline V gene lookup returns CDR1 LNHDA and CDR2 SQIVND (reference sequence).